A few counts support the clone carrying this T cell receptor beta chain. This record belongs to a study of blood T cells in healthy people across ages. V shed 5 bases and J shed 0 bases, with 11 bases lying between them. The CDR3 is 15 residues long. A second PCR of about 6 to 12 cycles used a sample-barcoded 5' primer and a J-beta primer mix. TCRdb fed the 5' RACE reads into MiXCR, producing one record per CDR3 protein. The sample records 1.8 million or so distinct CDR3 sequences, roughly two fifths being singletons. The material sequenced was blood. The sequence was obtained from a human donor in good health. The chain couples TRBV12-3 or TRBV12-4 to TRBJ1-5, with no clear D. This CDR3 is CASSPPGISNQPQHF. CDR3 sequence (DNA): TGTGCCAGCAGTCCCCCAGGTATTAGCAATCAGCCCCAGCATTTT.